Sequencing of this T cell receptor beta chain was carried out in a study of blood T cell repertoires in COVID-19. Study details: Some COVID-19 samples were acute and others convalescent; all came from the United States, Italy and Spain. PBMCs, B-cell-depleted T cells, or T cells were the source of the cDNA or gDNA that made up the material.

Per the study methods: Nucleated cell counts were estimated from reference gene primer amplification. Profiling relied on immunoSEQ multiplex PCR, and the TCRdb table lists in-frame clones only, not all of them. For V, J and clone size, that table is used; D and trimming come from the DNA. The sample lists about 72,000 clones; approximately 90% were seen once. The CDR3 is 14 residues long. Germline V gene data show CDR1 as MNHEY and CDR2 as SMNVEV (reference sequence). Trimming cost V 2 bases and J 4 bases, with 11 bases left between them. This TCR was recovered from a woman aged 55 to 70 with active COVID-19. The chain is built from TRBV27 and TRBJ1-2, with a weak D call TRBD1 (5 bases). Sequenced input: peripheral blood. The CDR3 here is CASSLSGGGYGYTF. The CDR3 bases are TGTGCCAGCAGTTTAAGCGGGGGTGGCTATGGCTACACCTTC.